A single sample is the source of the 17 T cell receptor beta chains below, sequenced in a study of blood T cell repertoires in COVID-19. Clones were sequenced by immunoSEQ multiplex PCR, and TCRdb holds only the in-frame ones, with some missing. The repertoire holds under 55,000 clones, with roughly 90% as singletons. Sequenced input: peripheral blood. The receptors come from a human donor in a cohort sampled during active COVID-19.

The chain employs TRBV9 and TRBJ2-2; possible D gene TRBD1, 5 bases. The V and J ends lost 4 bases and 6 bases respectively, with 19 bases between them. Per germline, CDR1 SGDLS and CDR2 YYNGEE. The CDR3 consists of 16 residues. CDR3 in DNA: TGTGCCAGCAGCCTCCGACAGACCCCCTATCCCGGGGAGCTGTTTTTT. Protein sequence: CASSLRQTPYPGELFF.

As DNA, the CDR3 is TGCGCCAGCAGCCCGCAGGGCTTTAATTCACCCCTCCACTTT. Translation: CASSPQGFNSPLHF. V usage is TRBV5-1 and J usage is TRBJ1-6; D perhaps matches TRBD1 (5 bases). Trimming left V 4 bases short and J 6 bases short, with 11 bases between. Germline V gene sequence: CDR1 SGHRS, CDR2 YFSETQ. The CDR3 is 14 residues long.

The chain links TRBV11-2 to TRBJ2-1; D is possibly TRBD1 (6 bases). CDR1 and CDR2 from the germline V gene are SGHAT and FQNNGV. CDR3 size: 14 residues. V was clipped by 5 bases and J by 11 bases, with 19 bases between them. The CDR3 nucleotides are TGTGCCAGCAGCGCTGACAGGTCGGCCAGGCAGCAGTTCTTC. Its protein is CASSADRSARQQFF.

This chain uses TRBV21-1 with TRBJ1-2; the table names TRBD1, a call not compared with the DNA. TRBV21-1 is a known pseudogene. This CDR3 region has 14 residues. CDR3 loop: CASSPQVGNYGYTF. CDR3 DNA: TGTGCCAGCAGCCCACAGGTAGGGAACTATGGCTACACCTTC.

The chain is built from TRBV9 and TRBJ2-2; 12 bases fit TRBD2. This CDR3 has 18 amino acids. The germline CDR1 and CDR2 sequences are SGDLS and YYNGEE. With V trimmed by 4 bases and J by 6 bases, 13 bases remained unmatched. CDR3 coding DNA: TGTGCCAGCAGCCCGCAGACTAGCGGGGGTGGGTTTTCCGGGGAGCTGTTTTTT. This encodes CASSPQTSGGGFSGELFF.

This clone was picked up a small number of times. The chain carries TRBV6-5 and TRBJ2-7; D is unresolved. The CDR3 extends over 11 amino acids. Trimming took off 2 bases at V and 6 bases at J, with 5 bases between the two ends. Germline V gives CDR1 MNHEY, CDR2 SVGAGI. The CDR3 region has the DNA TGTGCCAGCAGTTACGTCGGCGAGCAGTACTTC. It yields the protein CASSYVGEQYF.

The V gene is TRBV2, the J gene TRBJ2-3, with D possibly TRBD1 on 6 matching bases. V gave up 2 bases and J gave up 2 bases, with 14 bases separating them. The CDR3 sequence is 16 residues long. CDR1 and CDR2 from the germline V gene are SNHLY and FYNNEI. The DNA for the CDR3 is TGTGCCAGCAGTGAATTAGGCCAGGGGAACACAGATACGCAGTATTTT. Translated, it gives CASSELGQGNTDTQYF.

The chain is built from TRBV7-2 and TRBJ2-7; the D gene is possibly TRBD2 (6 bases). The length of the CDR3 is 14 residues. V was shortened by 1 base and J by 4 bases, with 11 bases between the two germline ends. The germline V gene encodes CDR1 SGHTA and CDR2 FQGNSA. This chain's CDR3 is CASSLGGGAYEQYF. The CDR3 coding sequence is TGTGCCAGCAGCTTAGGAGGAGGGGCTTACGAGCAGTACTTC.

This chain links TRBV24-1 with TRBJ2-5, with D perhaps matching TRBD1 (6 bases). CDR1 is KGHDR and CDR2 is SFDVKD in the germline V gene. The CDR3 loop spans 13 amino acids. The V and J ends lost 6 bases and 5 bases respectively, with 12 bases between them. Here the CDR3 reads CATSQGRGETQYF. The DNA for the CDR3 is TGTGCCACCAGTCAGGGGCGCGGTGAGACCCAGTACTTC.

The chain combines TRBV25-1 with TRBJ2-5; 10 bases are shared with TRBD2. Germline V gene data show CDR1 as MGHDK and CDR2 as SYGVNS. The CDR3 sequence is 14 residues long. After removal of 6 bases from V and 5 bases from J, the junction contained 6 bases not matched to a gene. For the CDR3, the DNA is TGTGCCAGCAGCCAGCGGGGGGGCCAGGAGACCCAGTACTTC. It codes for CASSQRGGQETQYF.

The count of this clone is one. The chain links TRBV7-3 to TRBJ2-6, with D tentatively TRBD1 (5 bases). From germline, CDR1 is SGHTA and CDR2 FQGTGA. V dropped 1 base and J dropped 0 bases, with 13 bases sitting between them. The CDR3 is 18 residues long. CDR3 sequence reads: CASSLNGAPFSGANVLTF. The CDR3 bases are TGTGCCAGCAGCTTAAATGGGGCTCCATTCTCTGGGGCCAACGTCCTGACTTTC.

The gene calls are TRBV10-3 and TRBJ2-7, with 8 bases matching TRBD2. The length of the CDR3 is 14 residues. Germline V CDR1 and CDR2: ENHRY, SYGVKD. Trimming removed 4 bases from V and 3 bases from J; junction bases left unmatched: 5. The CDR3: CAISVGSGGYEQYF. The CDR3 nucleotides are TGTGCCATCAGTGTGGGGAGCGGGGGCTACGAGCAGTACTTC.

This sequence joins TRBV21-1 and TRBJ1-1; the table's D call TRBD1 went unverified against the DNA. TRBV21-1 is given as a pseudogene. This CDR3 region has 16 residues. The CDR3 nucleotides read TGTGCCAGCAGCAGGGGGGACAGGGGGCTTGGCACTGAAGCTTTCTTT. Its protein product is CASSRGDRGLGTEAFF.

V usage is TRBV7-2 and J usage is TRBJ2-1; 14 nucleotides match TRBD2. CDR3 size: 17 residues. CDR1 and CDR2 from the germline V gene are SGHTA and FQGNSA. Trimming removed 2 bases from V and 6 bases from J; junction bases left unmatched: 6. The CDR3 DNA reads TGTGCCAGCAGCTTATCCTTGACTAGCGGGGGGGCCAATGAGCAGTTCTTC. Encoded protein: CASSLSLTSGGANEQFF.

The chain combines TRBV24-1 with TRBJ2-5; TRBD2 is a possible D gene (6 bases). Trimming pared 4 bases from V and 5 bases from J, leaving 10 bases between. The length of the CDR3 is 13 residues. Germline lookup yields CDR1 KGHDR and CDR2 SFDVKD. The CDR3: CATSDGGSETQYF. CDR3 DNA: TGTGCCACCAGTGACGGGGGATCGGAGACCCAGTACTTC.

This chain links TRBV7-9 with TRBJ1-4; 8 bases map to TRBD1. CDR1 SEHNR and CDR2 FQNEAQ come from the germline V gene (reference sequence). With 2 bases clipped from V and 6 bases from J, the junction kept 2 bases outside the gene matches. There are 14 residues in the CDR3. The CDR3 loop is CASSLRQGHEKLFF. The CDR3 DNA reads as TGTGCCAGCAGCTTACGACAGGGGCATGAAAAACTGTTTTTT.

V gene TRBV29-1 combines with J gene TRBJ2-7; D may be TRBD1 (5 bases). V was cut by 5 bases and J by 2 bases, with 10 bases left in between. Germline CDR1 and CDR2: SQVTM and ANQGSEA. The CDR3 extends over 12 amino acids. The CDR3 nucleotides are TGCAGCGTTACAGGACCAGCCTACGAGCAGTACTTC. It codes for CSVTGPAYEQYF.